One sample yielded the 3 T cell receptor beta chains listed below, sequenced in a study of blood T cells in healthy people across ages. PCR was performed a second time for about 6 to 11 cycles using a sample-barcoded 5' primer and a J-beta primer mix. TCRdb processed the 5' RACE reads anew with MiXCR; each CDR3 protein has one entry. The data hold 1.5 million to 2 million distinct CDR3 sequences, with roughly two fifths observed a single time. Sequencing used blood. These receptors all stem from a human donor in good health.

This clonotype was detected a few times. One end of the junction is discordant with germline, which a read error may explain. The gene calls are TRBV4-3 and TRBJ1-2; no firm D call. The CDR3 has 16 residues. Germline values: CDR1 LGHNA, CDR2 YSLEER. For the CDR3, the DNA is TGCACCAGCAGCCAAGACGTAGAGCCTAATGTCTACGGCTACACCTTC. Its protein is CTSSQDVEPNVYGYTF.

This clonotype was seen more than once but under ten times. At one end, the junction sequence differs from germline, possibly due to a read error. The gene calls are TRBV24-1 and TRBJ2-3, with no clear D. The V gene's germline CDR1 is KGHDR and CDR2 SFDVKD. This CDR3 region has 11 residues. In DNA, the CDR3 is TGTGTCACCAGTGATTTCGGCACGCAGTATTTT. Amino acids: CVTSDFGTQYF.

This clonotype was counted only a few times. The J gene is TRBJ2-3, the V gene TRBV4-2, with D perhaps matching TRBD1 or TRBD2 (5 bases each). Germline values: CDR1 LGHNA, CDR2 YNFKEQ. V was shortened by 1 base and J by 4 bases, with 15 bases between the two germline ends. The CDR3 has 16 amino acids. CDR3 nucleotide sequence: TGTGCCAGCAGCCAAGTAGGTCACAGAGGGGCAGATACGCAGTATTTT. Translation gives CASSQVGHRGADTQYF.